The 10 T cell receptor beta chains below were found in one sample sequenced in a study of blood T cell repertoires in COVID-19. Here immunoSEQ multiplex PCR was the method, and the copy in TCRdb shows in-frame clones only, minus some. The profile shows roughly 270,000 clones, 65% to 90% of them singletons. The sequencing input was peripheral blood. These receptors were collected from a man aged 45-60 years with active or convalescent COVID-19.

In nucleotides, the CDR3 is TGTGCCACCAGTGATTTCGCCTCGTCCTCGAACTTCAGGAATGAGCAGTTCTTC. This gives the protein CATSDFASSSNFRNEQFF. The V and J genes are TRBV24-1 and TRBJ2-1; the D is unclear. The CDR3 runs 18 residues. Germline V CDR1 and CDR2: KGHDR, SFDVKD. V dropped 1 base and J dropped 7 bases, with 22 bases sitting between them.

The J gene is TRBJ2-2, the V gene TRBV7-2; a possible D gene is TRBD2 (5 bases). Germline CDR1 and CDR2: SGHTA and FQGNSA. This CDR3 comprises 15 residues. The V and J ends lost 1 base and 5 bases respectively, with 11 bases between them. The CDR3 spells CASSLGLARTGELFF. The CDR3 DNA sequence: TGTGCCAGCAGCTTAGGGCTAGCAAGGACCGGGGAGCTGTTTTTT.

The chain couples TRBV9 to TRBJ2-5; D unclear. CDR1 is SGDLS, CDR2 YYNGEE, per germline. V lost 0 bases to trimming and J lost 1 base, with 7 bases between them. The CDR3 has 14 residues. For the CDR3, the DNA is TGTGCCAGCAGCGTAGCGCCGGTCCAAGAGACCCAGTACTTC. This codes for CASSVAPVQETQYF.

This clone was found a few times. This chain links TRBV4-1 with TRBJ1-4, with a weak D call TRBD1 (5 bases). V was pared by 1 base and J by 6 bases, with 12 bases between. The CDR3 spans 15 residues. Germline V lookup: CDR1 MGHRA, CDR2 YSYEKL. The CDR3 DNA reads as TGCGCCAGCAGCCAAGGGGCAGGGAGGGATGAAAAACTGTTTTTT. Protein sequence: CASSQGAGRDEKLFF.

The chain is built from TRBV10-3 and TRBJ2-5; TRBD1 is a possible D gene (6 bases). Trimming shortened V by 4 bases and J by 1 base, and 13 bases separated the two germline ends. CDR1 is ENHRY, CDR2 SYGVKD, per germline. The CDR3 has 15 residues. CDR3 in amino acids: CAISGGGAPQETQYF. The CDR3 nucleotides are TGTGCCATCAGTGGAGGGGGAGCTCCCCAAGAGACCCAGTACTTC.

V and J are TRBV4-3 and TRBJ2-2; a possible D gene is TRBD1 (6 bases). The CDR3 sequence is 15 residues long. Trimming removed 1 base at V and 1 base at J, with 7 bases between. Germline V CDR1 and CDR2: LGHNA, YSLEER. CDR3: CASSQGDKNTGELFF. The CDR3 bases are TGCGCCAGCAGCCAAGGGGACAAGAACACCGGGGAGCTGTTTTTT.

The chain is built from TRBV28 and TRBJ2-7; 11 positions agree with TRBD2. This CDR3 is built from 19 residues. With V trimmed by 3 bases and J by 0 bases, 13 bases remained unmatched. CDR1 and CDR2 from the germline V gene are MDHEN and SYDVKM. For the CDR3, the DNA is TGTGCCAGCAGTTTTTCAATCGGACTAGCGGGCTTGAGCTCCTACGAGCAGTACTTC. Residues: CASSFSIGLAGLSSYEQYF. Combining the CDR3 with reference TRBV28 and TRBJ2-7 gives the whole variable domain DVKVTQSSRYLVKRTGEKVFLECVQDMDHENMFWYRQDPGLGLRLIYFSYDVKMKEKGDIPEGYSVSREKKERFSLILESASTNQTSMYLCASSFSIGLAGLSSYEQYFGPGTRLTVT.

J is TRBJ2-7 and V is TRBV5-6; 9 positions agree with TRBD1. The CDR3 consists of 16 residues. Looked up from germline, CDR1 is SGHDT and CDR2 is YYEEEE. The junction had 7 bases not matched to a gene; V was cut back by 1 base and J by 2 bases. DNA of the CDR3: TGTGCCAGCAGCTTGTTAGGGACAGGGTATACCTACGAGCAGTACTTC. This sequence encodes CASSLLGTGYTYEQYF.

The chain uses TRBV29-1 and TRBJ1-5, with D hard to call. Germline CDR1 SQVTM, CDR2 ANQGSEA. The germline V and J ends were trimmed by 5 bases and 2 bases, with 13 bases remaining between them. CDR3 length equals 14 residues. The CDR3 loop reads CSVRGFYGNQPQHF. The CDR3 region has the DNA TGCAGCGTTCGAGGGTTTTATGGCAATCAGCCCCAGCATTTT.

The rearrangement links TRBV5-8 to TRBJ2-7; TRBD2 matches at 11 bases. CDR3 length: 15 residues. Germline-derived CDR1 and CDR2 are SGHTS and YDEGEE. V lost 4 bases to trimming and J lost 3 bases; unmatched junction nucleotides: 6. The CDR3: CASSPTTSGSYEQYF. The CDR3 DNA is TGTGCCAGCAGCCCAACCACTAGCGGGAGCTACGAGCAGTACTTC.